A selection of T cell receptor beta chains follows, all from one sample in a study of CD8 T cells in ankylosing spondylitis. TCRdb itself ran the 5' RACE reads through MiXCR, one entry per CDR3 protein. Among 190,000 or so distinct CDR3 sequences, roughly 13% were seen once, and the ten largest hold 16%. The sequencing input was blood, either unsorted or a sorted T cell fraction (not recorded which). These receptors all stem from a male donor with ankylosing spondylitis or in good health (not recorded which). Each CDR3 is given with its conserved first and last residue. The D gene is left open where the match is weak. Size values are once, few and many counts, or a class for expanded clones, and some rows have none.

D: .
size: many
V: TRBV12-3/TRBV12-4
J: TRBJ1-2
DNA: TGTGCCAGCAGCCGCGACCGAAACTATGGCTACACCTTC
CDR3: CASSRDRNYGYTF

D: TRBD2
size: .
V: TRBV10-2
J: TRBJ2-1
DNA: TGCGCCAGCAGTAAGGGCGGGACGGCTAGCGGGAGGAATGAGCAGTTCTTC
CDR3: CASSKGGTASGRNEQFF

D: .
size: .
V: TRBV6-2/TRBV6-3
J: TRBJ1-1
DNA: TGTGCCAGCAACAACAGGGTAGGGTGGAACACTGAAGCTTTCTTT
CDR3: CASNNRVGWNTEAFF

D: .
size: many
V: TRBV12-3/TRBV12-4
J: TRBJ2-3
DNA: TGTGCCAGCAGTTTTGGGGCCAGCACAGATACGCAGTATTTT
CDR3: CASSFGASTDTQYF

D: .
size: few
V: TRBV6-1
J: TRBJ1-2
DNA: TGTGCCAGCAGTCCAGGGGCCTGGGAGATGAACTATGGCTACACCTTC
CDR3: CASSPGAWEMNYGYTF

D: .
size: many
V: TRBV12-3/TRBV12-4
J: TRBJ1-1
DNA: TGTGCCAGCAGTGTCGGGGACGGGGAAGCTTTCTTT
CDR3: CASSVGDGEAFF

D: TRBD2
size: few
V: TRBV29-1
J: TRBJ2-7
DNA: TGCAGCGTTGAAGGGACTAGCGGACCCTACGAGCAGTACTTC
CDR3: CSVEGTSGPYEQYF

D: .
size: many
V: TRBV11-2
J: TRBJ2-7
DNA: TGTGCCAGCAGCTTAAGAAGCTCCTACGAGCAGTACTTC
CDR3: CASSLRSSYEQYF

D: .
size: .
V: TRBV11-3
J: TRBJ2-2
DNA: TGTGCCAGCAGCTTTACCGGGGGTATCGGGGAGCTGTTTTTT
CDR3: CASSFTGGIGELFF

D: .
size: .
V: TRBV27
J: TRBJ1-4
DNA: TGTGCCAGCAGCCAACTCAAGGGACTCCAACTTTCAACTAATGAAAAACTGTTTTTT
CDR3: CASSQLKGLQLSTNEKLFF

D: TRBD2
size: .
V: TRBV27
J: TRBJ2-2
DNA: TGTGCCAGCAGTTCCAGCGGGGCCGGGGAGCTGTTTTTT
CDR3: CASSSSGAGELFF

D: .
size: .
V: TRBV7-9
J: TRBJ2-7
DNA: TGTGCCAGCAGCTTTCCGCTCTCCTACGAGCAGTACTTC
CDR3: CASSFPLSYEQYF

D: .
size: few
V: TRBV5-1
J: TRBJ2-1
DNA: TGCGCCACCCGAGTAGGGGGGGTGAACGAGCAGTTCTTC
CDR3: CATRVGGVNEQFF

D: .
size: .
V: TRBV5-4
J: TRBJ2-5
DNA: TGTGCCAGCAGCTTGGACAGGCAGGAAGAGACCCAGTACTTC
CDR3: CASSLDRQEETQYF

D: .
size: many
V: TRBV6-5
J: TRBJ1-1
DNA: TGTGCCAGCAGTTACCACAAAGGTTCGGACACTGAAGCTTTCTTT
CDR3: CASSYHKGSDTEAFF

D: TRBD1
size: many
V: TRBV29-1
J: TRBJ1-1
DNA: TGCAGCGTTGAAGATCTGGGGACAGACAGGAACACTGAAGCTTTCTTT
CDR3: CSVEDLGTDRNTEAFF

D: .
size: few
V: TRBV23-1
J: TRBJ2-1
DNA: TGCGCCAGCAGTCCTCCCACGGACAATGAGCAGTTCTTC
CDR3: CASSPPTDNEQFF

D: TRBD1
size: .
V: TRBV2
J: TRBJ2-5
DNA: TGTGCCAGCAGTGACGAGGGGGCCCAAGAGACCCAGTACTTC
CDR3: CASSDEGAQETQYF

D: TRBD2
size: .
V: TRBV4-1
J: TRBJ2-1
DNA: TGCGCCAGCAGCCAACCACAGCGGGGGGTTTACAATGAGCAGTTCTTC
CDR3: CASSQPQRGVYNEQFF

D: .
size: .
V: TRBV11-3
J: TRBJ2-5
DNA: TGTGCCAGCAGCTTATGGGACTCCCCTCGGGGTCAAGAGACCCAGTACTTC
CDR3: CASSLWDSPRGQETQYF